This entry lists 11 T cell receptor beta chains sequenced from one sample in a study of CD8+ T cells in alopecia areata. RNA, once extracted, was reverse transcribed into cDNA for use as the sequencing template. Profiled with immunoSEQ multiplex PCR; TCRdb holds only in-frame clones, not every one. Here the sample spans 200,000 to 250,000 clones, approximately 52% being singletons. Specimen: CD4+ T cells sorted from blood, collected at week 0. The receptors were sampled from a human donor with alopecia areata.

This clone appeared a single time. This sequence joins TRBV5-1 and TRBJ2-1; D is perhaps TRBD2 (6 bases). With 4 bases removed from V and 9 bases from J, the gap between germline ends came to 20 bases. Germline V lookup: CDR1 SGHRS, CDR2 YFSETQ. CDR3 length equals 15 residues. CDR3 loop: CASSPRDSTLGEQFF. The CDR3 coding sequence is TGCGCCAGCAGCCCCCGGGACTCAACATTGGGTGAGCAGTTCTTC.

V and J are TRBV7-9 and TRBJ1-5; no clear D gene. The germline CDR1 and CDR2 sequences are SEHNR and FQNEAQ (reference sequence). The CDR3 spans 12 residues. Trimming pared 3 bases from V and 11 bases from J, leaving 11 bases between. The DNA for the CDR3 is TGTGCCAGCAGCTTTGATGATAGGTCCCAGCATTTT. Its protein is CASSFDDRSQHF.

The chain recombines TRBV30 with TRBJ1-5; D remains unclear. V lost 0 bases and J lost 5, with 8 bases in between. Germline V gene lookup returns CDR1 GTSNPN and CDR2 SVGIG (reference sequence). The CDR3 loop spans 13 amino acids. DNA for the CDR3: TGTGCCTGGAGTGTACCAGGCTATCAGCCCCAGCATTTT. Its translation: CAWSVPGYQPQHF.

The sample holds one count of this clone. The gene calls are TRBV10-3 and TRBJ1-1, with TRBD1 matching 10 bases. The CDR3 extends over 15 amino acids. Unmatched junction bases numbered 5, after V lost 3 bases and J lost 4 bases. The germline CDR1 and CDR2 sequences are ENHRY and SYGVKD. The CDR3 loop reads CAISDTGTGVTEAFF. The CDR3 DNA reads TGTGCCATCAGTGATACCGGGACAGGGGTCACTGAAGCTTTCTTT.

The chain carries TRBV7-8 and TRBJ1-2, with a weak D call TRBD1 (6 bases). The CDR3 has 16 amino acids. The V and J ends lost 3 bases and 6 bases respectively, with 20 bases between them. Germline V gene sequence: CDR1 SGHVS, CDR2 FQNEAQ. The CDR3 coding sequence is TGTGCCAGCAGCTTCCGGGACACAACCTACCGGGATGGCTACACCTTC. It encodes CASSFRDTTYRDGYTF.

The chain joins TRBV4-1 to TRBJ2-6; 10 bases line up with TRBD2. Trimming took 1 base from V and 0 from J; bases not matched to a gene: 6. Germline lookup yields CDR1 MGHRA and CDR2 YSYEKL. CDR3 length equals 19 residues. The CDR3 loop reads CASSQALAGASSGANVLTF. CDR3 nucleotide sequence: TGCGCCAGCAGCCAAGCGCTAGCGGGAGCCTCCTCTGGGGCCAACGTCCTGACTTTC.

A few counts support this clone. The chain combines TRBV7-9 with TRBJ1-1; possibly TRBD1 for D (5 bases). V was clipped by 1 base and J by 0 bases, with 9 bases between them. CDR1 and CDR2 (germline): SEHNR, FQNEAQ (reference sequence). The length of the CDR3 is 15 residues. The CDR3 protein is CASSLGGGMNTEAFF. The DNA of the CDR3 is TGTGCCAGCAGCTTAGGTGGGGGGATGAACACTGAAGCTTTCTTT.

The genes are TRBV5-1 and TRBJ2-1, with D possibly matching TRBD2 (5 bases). Per the germline V gene, CDR1 is SGHRS and CDR2 is YFSETQ. The CDR3 extends over 13 amino acids. Deletions cut 0 bases from V and 6 bases from J, with 7 bases between. CDR3 region: CASSLALVNEQFF. The DNA of the CDR3 is TGCGCCAGCAGCTTGGCACTAGTCAATGAGCAGTTCTTC.

The chain carries TRBV15 and TRBJ2-7; 10 nucleotides match TRBD2. Germline CDR1 is LNHNV and CDR2 is YYDKDF (reference sequence). The CDR3 extends over 16 amino acids. J gave up 6 bases and V 0 bases, and 8 bases lay outside the gene matches. The CDR3 sequence is CATSREAGLAGAEQYF. In DNA, the CDR3 is TGTGCCACCAGCAGAGAGGCGGGGCTAGCGGGAGCCGAGCAGTACTTC.

This chain uses TRBV6-5 with TRBJ1-2; maybe TRBD1 (6 bases). CDR3 length: 12 amino acids. Trimming pared 5 bases from V and 7 bases from J, leaving 11 bases between. The germline V gene has CDR1 MNHEY and CDR2 SVGAGI. Here the CDR3 DNA reads TGTGCCAGCAGTGGGGGCGAGGGTGGCTACACCTTC. It is translated as CASSGGEGGYTF.

This sequence joins TRBV2 and TRBJ2-7; either TRBD1 or TRBD2 may fit D (5 bases each). This CDR3 has 15 amino acids. Per the germline V gene, CDR1 is SNHLY and CDR2 is FYNNEI. V lost 5 bases, J lost 4 bases, and 18 bases lay in between. Here the CDR3 DNA reads TGTGCCAGCAGTCTCCGGGACCCCCCAGGGTACGAGCAGTACTTC. This encodes CASSLRDPPGYEQYF.